This T cell receptor beta chain was sequenced in a study of CD8+CD57+ T cells in acquired aplastic anemia. CD8+CD57+ cell expansion had been shown by flow cytometry in patients chosen for sequencing. Every patient was diagnosed with severe acquired aplastic anemia. Blood was sampled before the patients had received any therapy. Study-level results: Between patients and controls, around 27 CD8+ CDR3 sequences were found in common.

Investigators profiled TCR beta VDJ and CDR3 from genomic DNA template. MiXCR was run by TCRdb on the reads, yielding one entry per CDR3 protein. The table shows roughly 500,000 distinct CDR3 sequences, with around 32% occurring only once. Concerning this clonotype: Its target is not known.

Material: sorted CD4+, CD8+, or CD8+CD57+ T cells (not recorded which) from PBMCs. The receptor's source is a human donor with aplastic anemia.

CDR3 sequence (DNA): TGTGCCAGCAGTCCCCAAGGGACAGGATACAATGAGCAGTTCTTC. Protein: CASSPQGTGYNEQFF. The chain couples TRBV9 to TRBJ2-1; 8 positions match TRBD1. V gave up 5 bases and J gave up 4 bases; unmatched junction bases: 8. The germline V gene has CDR1 SGDLS and CDR2 YYNGEE. The CDR3 extends over 15 amino acids.